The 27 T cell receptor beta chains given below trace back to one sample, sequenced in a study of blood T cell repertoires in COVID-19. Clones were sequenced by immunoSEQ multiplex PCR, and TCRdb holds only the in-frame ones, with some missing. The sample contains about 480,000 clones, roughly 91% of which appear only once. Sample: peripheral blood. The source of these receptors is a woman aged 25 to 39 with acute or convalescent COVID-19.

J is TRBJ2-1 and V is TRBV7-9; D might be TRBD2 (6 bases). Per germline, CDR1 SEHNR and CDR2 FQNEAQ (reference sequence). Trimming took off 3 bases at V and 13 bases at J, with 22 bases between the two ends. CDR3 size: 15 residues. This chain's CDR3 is CASSLVGIGAGPQFF. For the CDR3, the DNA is TGTGCCAGCAGCTTGGTGGGAATTGGGGCGGGACCCCAGTTCTTC.

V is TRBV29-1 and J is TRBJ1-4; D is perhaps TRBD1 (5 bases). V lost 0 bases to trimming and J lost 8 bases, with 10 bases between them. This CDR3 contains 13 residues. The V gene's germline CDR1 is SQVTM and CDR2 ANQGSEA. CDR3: CSVEDRVGEKLFF. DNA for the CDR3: TGCAGCGTTGAAGACAGGGTAGGCGAAAAACTGTTTTTT.

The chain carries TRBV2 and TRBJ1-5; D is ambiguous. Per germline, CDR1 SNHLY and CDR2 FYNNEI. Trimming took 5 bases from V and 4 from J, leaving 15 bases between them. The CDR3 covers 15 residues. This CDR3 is CASSQVRGSNQPQHF. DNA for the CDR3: TGTGCCAGCAGTCAGGTGCGGGGTAGTAATCAGCCCCAGCATTTT. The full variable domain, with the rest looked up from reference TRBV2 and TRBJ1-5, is EPEVTQTPSHQVTQMGQEVILRCVPISNHLYFYWYRQILGQKVEFLVSFYNNEISEKSEIFDDQFSVERPDGSNFTLKIRSTKLEDSAMYFCASSQVRGSNQPQHFGDGTRLSIL.

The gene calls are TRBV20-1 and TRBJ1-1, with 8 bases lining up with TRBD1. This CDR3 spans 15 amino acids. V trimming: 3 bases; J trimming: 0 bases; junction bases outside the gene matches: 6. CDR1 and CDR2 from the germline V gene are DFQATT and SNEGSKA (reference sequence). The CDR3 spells CSASRTGSMNTEAFF. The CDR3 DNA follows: TGCAGTGCTAGTCGGACAGGGTCTATGAACACTGAAGCTTTCTTT.

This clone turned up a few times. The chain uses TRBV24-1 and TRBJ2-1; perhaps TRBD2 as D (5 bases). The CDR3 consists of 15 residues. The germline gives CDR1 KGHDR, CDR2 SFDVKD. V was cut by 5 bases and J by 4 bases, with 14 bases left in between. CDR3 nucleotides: TGTGCCACCAGTGGATCTTTCGGGGTGTACAATGAGCAGTTCTTC. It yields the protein CATSGSFGVYNEQFF.

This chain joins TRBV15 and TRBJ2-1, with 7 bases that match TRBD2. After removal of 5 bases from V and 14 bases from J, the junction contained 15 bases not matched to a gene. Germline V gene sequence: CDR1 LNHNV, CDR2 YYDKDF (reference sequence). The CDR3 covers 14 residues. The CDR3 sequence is CATSGGVQGKGEFF. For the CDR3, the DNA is TGTGCCACCAGCGGGGGGGTTCAGGGTAAAGGAGAGTTCTTC.

The CDR3 DNA sequence: TGTGCCAGCAGCCTGACAGGGGAAGATACGCAGTATTTT. Amino acids: CASSLTGEDTQYF. The J gene is TRBJ2-3, the V gene TRBV5-5; 8 bases map to TRBD1. The CDR3 is 13 amino acids. With V trimmed by 4 bases and J by 5 bases, 3 bases remained unmatched. Germline assignment: CDR1 SGHKS and CDR2 YYEKEE (reference sequence). The complete variable domain, with remaining parts taken from reference TRBV5-5 and TRBJ2-3, reads DAGVTQSPTHLIKTRGQQVTLRCSPISGHKSVSWYQQVLGQGPQFIFQYYEKEERGRGNFPDRFSARQFPNYSSELNVNALLLGDSALYLCASSLTGEDTQYFGPGTRLTVL.

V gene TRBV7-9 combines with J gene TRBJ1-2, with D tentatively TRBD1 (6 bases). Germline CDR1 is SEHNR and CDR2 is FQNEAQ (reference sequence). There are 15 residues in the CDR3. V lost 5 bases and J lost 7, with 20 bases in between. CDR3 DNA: TGTGCCAGCAGCCTTGGTGTGGGGGGGCATCTTGGCTACACCTTC. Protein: CASSLGVGGHLGYTF.

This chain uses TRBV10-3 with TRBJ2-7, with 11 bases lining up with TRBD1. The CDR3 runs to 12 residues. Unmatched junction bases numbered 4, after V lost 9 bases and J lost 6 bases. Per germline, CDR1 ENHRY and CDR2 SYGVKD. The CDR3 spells CAIGTGGVEQYF. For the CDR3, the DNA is TGTGCCATTGGGACAGGGGGTGTCGAGCAGTACTTC.

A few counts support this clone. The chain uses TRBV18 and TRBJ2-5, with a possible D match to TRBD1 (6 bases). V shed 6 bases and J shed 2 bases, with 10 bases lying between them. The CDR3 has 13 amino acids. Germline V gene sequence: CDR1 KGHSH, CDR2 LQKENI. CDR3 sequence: CASSLQGQETQYF. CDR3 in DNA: TGTGCCAGCTCCCTACAGGGACAAGAGACCCAGTACTTC.

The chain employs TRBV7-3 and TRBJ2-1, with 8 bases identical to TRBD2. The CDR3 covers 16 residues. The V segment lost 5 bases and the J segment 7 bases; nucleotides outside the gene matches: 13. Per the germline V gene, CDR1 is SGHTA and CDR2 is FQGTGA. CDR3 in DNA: TGTGCCAGCAGCCACGGGAGCGGGGGTGGGAATAATGAGCAGTTCTTC. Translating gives CASSHGSGGGNNEQFF.

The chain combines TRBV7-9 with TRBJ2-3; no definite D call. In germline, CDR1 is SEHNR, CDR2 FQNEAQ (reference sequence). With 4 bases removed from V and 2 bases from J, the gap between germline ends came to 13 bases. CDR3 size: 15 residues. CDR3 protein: CASSSLTSNTDTQYF. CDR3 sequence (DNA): TGTGCCAGCAGCTCACTGACAAGCAACACAGATACGCAGTATTTT. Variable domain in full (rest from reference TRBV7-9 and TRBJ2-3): DTGVSQNPRHKITKRGQNVTFRCDPISEHNRLYWYRQTLGQGPEFLTYFQNEAQLEKSRLLSDRFSAERPKGSFSTLEIQRTEQGDSAMYLCASSSLTSNTDTQYFGPGTRLTVL.

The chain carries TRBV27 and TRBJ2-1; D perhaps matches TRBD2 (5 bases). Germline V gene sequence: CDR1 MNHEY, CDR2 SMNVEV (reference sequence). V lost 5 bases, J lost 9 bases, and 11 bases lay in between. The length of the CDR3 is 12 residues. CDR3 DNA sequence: TGTGCCAGCAGTCCGGGATGGGGTGAGCAGTTCTTC. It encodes CASSPGWGEQFF.

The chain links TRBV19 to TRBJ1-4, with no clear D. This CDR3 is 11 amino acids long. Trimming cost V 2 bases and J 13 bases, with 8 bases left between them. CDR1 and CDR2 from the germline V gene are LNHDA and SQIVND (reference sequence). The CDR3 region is CASSISGGLFF. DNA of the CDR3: TGTGCCAGTAGTATATCGGGTGGACTGTTTTTT.

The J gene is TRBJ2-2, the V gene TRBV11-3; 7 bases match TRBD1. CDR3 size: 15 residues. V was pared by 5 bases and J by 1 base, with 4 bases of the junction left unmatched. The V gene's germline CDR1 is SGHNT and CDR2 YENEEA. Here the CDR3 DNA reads TGTGCCAGCAGCCCCCGGACAGGGAACACCGGGGAGCTGTTTTTT. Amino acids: CASSPRTGNTGELFF.

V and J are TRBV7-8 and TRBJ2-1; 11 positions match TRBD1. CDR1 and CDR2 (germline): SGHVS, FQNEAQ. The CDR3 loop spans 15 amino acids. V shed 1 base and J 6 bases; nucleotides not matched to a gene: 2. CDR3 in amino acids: CASSLGTGGFNEQFF. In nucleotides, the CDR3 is TGTGCCAGCAGCTTAGGGACAGGGGGCTTCAATGAGCAGTTCTTC.

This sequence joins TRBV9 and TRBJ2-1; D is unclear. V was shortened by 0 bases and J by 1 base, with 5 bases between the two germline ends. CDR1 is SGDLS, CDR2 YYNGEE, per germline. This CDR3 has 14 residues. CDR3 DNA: TGTGCCAGCAGCGTAGTATCTTCCTACAATGAGCAGTTCTTC. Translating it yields CASSVVSSYNEQFF.

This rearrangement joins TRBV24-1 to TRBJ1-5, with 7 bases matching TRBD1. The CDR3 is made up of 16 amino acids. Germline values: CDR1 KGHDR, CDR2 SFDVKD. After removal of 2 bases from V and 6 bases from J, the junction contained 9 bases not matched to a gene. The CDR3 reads CATSDSTGYPFQPQHF. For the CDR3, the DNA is TGTGCCACCAGTGATTCGACAGGGTATCCGTTTCAGCCCCAGCATTTT.

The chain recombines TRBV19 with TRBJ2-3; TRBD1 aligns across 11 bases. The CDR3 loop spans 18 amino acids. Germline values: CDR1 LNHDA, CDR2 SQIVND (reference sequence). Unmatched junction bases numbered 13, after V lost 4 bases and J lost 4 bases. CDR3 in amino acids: CASSRGQGASGSADTQYF. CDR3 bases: TGTGCCAGTAGTAGAGGACAGGGGGCGAGTGGATCGGCAGATACGCAGTATTTT.

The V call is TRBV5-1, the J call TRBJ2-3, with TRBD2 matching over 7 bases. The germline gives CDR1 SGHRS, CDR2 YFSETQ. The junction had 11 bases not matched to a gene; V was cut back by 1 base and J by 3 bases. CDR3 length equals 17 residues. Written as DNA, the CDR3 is TGCGCCAGCAGCTTGTCCCCCGGCGGGGGAGGGACAGATACGCAGTATTTT. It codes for CASSLSPGGGGTDTQYF.

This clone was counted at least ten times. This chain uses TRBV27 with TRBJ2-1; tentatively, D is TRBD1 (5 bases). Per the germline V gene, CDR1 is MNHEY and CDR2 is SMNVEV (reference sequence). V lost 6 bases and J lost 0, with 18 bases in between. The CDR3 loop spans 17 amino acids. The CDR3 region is CASSINNRLHSYNEQFF. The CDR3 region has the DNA TGTGCCAGCAGCATCAACAACAGGTTACACTCCTACAATGAGCAGTTCTTC.

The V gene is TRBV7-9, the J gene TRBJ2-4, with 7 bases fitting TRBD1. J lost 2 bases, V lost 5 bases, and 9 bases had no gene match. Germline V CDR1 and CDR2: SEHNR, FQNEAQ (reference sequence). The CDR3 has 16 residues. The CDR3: CASSGWTGGPKNIQYF. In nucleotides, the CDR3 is TGTGCCAGCAGCGGATGGACAGGTGGACCCAAAAACATTCAGTACTTC.

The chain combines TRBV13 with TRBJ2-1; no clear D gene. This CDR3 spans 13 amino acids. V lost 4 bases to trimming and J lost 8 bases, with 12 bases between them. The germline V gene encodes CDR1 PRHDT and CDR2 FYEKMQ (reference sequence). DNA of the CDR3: TGTGCCAGCAGCTCCCTAGGATTTCATGAGCAGTTCTTC. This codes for CASSSLGFHEQFF.

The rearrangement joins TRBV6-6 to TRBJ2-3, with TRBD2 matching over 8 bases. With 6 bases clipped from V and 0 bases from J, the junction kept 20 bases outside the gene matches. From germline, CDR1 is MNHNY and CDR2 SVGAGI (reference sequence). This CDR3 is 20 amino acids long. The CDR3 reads CASSRRGGSLAGTSTDTQYF. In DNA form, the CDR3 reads TGTGCCAGCAGCAGAAGGGGCGGTAGCTTAGCGGGGACTAGCACAGATACGCAGTATTTT.

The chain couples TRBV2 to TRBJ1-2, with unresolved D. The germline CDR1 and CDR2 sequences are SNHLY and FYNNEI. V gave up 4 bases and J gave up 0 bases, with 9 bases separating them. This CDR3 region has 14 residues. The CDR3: CASSGGSANYGYTF. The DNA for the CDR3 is TGTGCCAGCAGTGGCGGGTCGGCTAACTATGGCTACACCTTC.

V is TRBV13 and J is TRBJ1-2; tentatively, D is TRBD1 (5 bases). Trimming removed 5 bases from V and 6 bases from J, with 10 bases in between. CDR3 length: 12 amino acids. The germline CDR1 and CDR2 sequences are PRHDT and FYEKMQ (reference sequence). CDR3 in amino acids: CASSPRAHGYTF. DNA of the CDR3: TGTGCCAGCAGCCCCAGGGCCCATGGCTACACCTTC.

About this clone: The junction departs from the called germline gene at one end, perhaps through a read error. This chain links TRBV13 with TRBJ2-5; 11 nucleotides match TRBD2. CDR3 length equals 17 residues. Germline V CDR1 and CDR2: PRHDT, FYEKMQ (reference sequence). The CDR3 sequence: CASNIGSGTSGQEAQYF. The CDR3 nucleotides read TGTGCCAGCAATATCGGGTCCGGGACTAGCGGCCAAGAGGCCCAGTACTTC.